This TCR beta chain was captured in a study of control samples from healthy donors and cancer patients. Sequencing used immunoSEQ multiplex PCR; TCRdb keeps in-frame clones, though not all of them. Of about 98,000 clones listed, roughly four fifths are singletons. After removal of 4 bases from V and 1 base from J, the junction contained 5 bases not matched to a gene. CDR1 is MNHEY and CDR2 is SVGAGI in the germline V gene. The CDR3 loop spans 15 amino acids. The rearrangement links TRBV6-5 to TRBJ2-7; 9 positions match TRBD1. Material: blood. The clonotype originates from a man aged 55 to 69 in good health. CDR3 loop: CASSLGQGLSYEQYF. The CDR3, as DNA: TGTGCCAGCAGTTTAGGACAGGGGCTGTCCTACGAGCAGTACTTC.